Below, 31 T cell receptor beta chains from the same sample are listed, as sequenced in a study of T cell responses to AZD1222 COVID-19 vaccine. Produced via immunoSEQ multiplex PCR; TCRdb's table is partial and in-frame only. The sample contains 180,000 or so clones, around 88% of which appear only once. Sequenced material: peripheral blood, taken on day 0 of AZD1222 vaccination. The origin of the receptors is an adult in good health.

The chain uses TRBV29-1 and TRBJ2-7, with D possibly TRBD1 on 6 matching bases. The germline gives CDR1 SQVTM, CDR2 ANQGSEA. V was pared by 4 bases and J by 1 base, with 20 bases between. The CDR3 consists of 16 residues. The CDR3 protein is CSVGRFPGHPSYEQYF. The DNA of the CDR3 is TGCAGCGTTGGGCGGTTCCCGGGACATCCATCCTACGAGCAGTACTTC.

The J gene is TRBJ2-7, the V gene TRBV27, with D possibly matching TRBD1 (6 bases). CDR3 size: 14 residues. V was pared by 5 bases and J by 3 bases, with 14 bases between. Looked up from germline, CDR1 is MNHEY and CDR2 is SMNVEV (reference sequence). The CDR3 loop reads CASSGQKGVYEQYF. In nucleotides, the CDR3 is TGTGCCAGCAGTGGACAGAAAGGGGTCTACGAGCAGTACTTC.

The chain uses TRBV30 and TRBJ2-1; no clear D. CDR1 is GTSNPN and CDR2 is SVGIG in the germline V gene (reference sequence). V lost 1 base and J lost 0, with 10 bases in between. The CDR3 is made up of 15 amino acids. CDR3 sequence (DNA): TGTGCCTGGAGTGGGCTTAAGAGCTCCTACAATGAGCAGTTCTTC. It translates to CAWSGLKSSYNEQFF.

In DNA form, the CDR3 reads TGTGCCTGGAGGGTAACCGGGACAGCCTCGTACGAGCAGTACTTC. Amino acid sequence: CAWRVTGTASYEQYF. This chain links TRBV30 with TRBJ2-7; TRBD1 matches at 7 bases. V trimming: 3 bases; J trimming: 4 bases; junction bases outside the gene matches: 12. CDR3 length equals 15 residues. Germline V gives CDR1 GTSNPN, CDR2 SVGIG (reference sequence).

The chain has TRBV7-7 and TRBJ2-5; D possibly corresponds to TRBD2 (5 bases). The V end lost 5 bases, the J end lost 6 bases, and 13 bases lay between the germline ends. The CDR3 has 13 amino acids. The germline gives CDR1 SSHAT, CDR2 FNYEAQ (reference sequence). In nucleotides, the CDR3 is TGTGCCAGCAGCCTGGAGGAGAGGAAGACCCAGTACTTC. This codes for CASSLEERKTQYF.

The genes are TRBV5-4 and TRBJ2-5, with 8 bases that match TRBD2. Germline CDR1 is SGHNT and CDR2 is YYREEE (reference sequence). J was trimmed by 2 bases and V by 4 bases; bases with no gene match: 13. The CDR3 contains 17 residues. The CDR3: CASSPRGGAPWQETQYF. CDR3 nucleotide sequence: TGTGCCAGCAGCCCCCGGGGGGGCGCCCCGTGGCAAGAGACCCAGTACTTC.

The chain links TRBV6-5 to TRBJ2-3, with D tentatively TRBD1 (5 bases). V was clipped by 7 bases and J by 1 base, with 6 bases between them. The germline CDR1 and CDR2 sequences are MNHEY and SVGAGI. This CDR3 has 12 amino acids. In DNA, the CDR3 is TGTGCCAGCAAAGGGGGCACAGATACGCAGTATTTT. Encoded protein: CASKGGTDTQYF.

The chain carries TRBV5-1 and TRBJ2-7; 9 nucleotides match TRBD1. V lost 4 bases to trimming and J lost 3 bases; unmatched junction nucleotides: 8. The CDR3 consists of 15 residues. Germline V gene sequence: CDR1 SGHRS, CDR2 YFSETQ. The chain's CDR3 is CASSPGDRDFYEQYF. The CDR3 coding sequence is TGCGCCAGCAGCCCTGGGGACAGGGATTTCTACGAGCAGTACTTC.

This chain connects TRBV5-4 to TRBJ1-2, with D possibly TRBD1 on 5 matching bases. CDR1 and CDR2 (germline): SGHNT, YYREEE (reference sequence). The V gene lost 3 bases and the J gene lost 4 bases, with 16 bases spanning the gap. The CDR3 loop spans 15 amino acids. The CDR3 loop reads CASSSGGDAGYGYTF. Written as DNA, the CDR3 is TGTGCCAGCAGCTCCGGGGGGGATGCGGGCTATGGCTACACCTTC. Filled out from reference TRBV5-4 and TRBJ1-2, the complete variable domain reads ETGVTQSPTHLIKTRGQQVTLRCSSQSGHNTVSWYQQALGQGPQFIFQYYREEENGRGNFPPRFSGLQFPNYSSELNVNALELDDSALYLCASSSGGDAGYGYTFGSGTRLTVV.

The J gene is TRBJ2-2, the V gene TRBV2; 10 bases fit TRBD2. V shed 4 bases and J 1 base; nucleotides not matched to a gene: 3. CDR1 is SNHLY, CDR2 FYNNEI, per germline. CDR3 size: 16 residues. CDR3 bases: TGTGCCAGCAGTGTCGGACTAGCGGTGAACACCGGGGAGCTGTTTTTT. Amino acid sequence: CASSVGLAVNTGELFF.

The J gene is TRBJ2-1, the V gene TRBV3-1 (or the pseudogene TRBV3-2); the match to TRBD2 covers 11 bases. Germline loops: CDR1 LGHDT, CDR2 YNNKEL (reference sequence). The CDR3 consists of 16 residues. Trimming took 5 bases from V and 4 from J; bases not matched to a gene: 7. The DNA for the CDR3 is TGTGCCAGCAGCTCTCGGACTAGCGGGTTTTACAATGAGCAGTTCTTC. It specifies CASSSRTSGFYNEQFF.

J is TRBJ1-1 and V is TRBV10-3; D is uncertain. The CDR3 covers 13 residues. V was trimmed by 7 bases and J by 2 bases, leaving 11 bases between them. Germline CDR1 ENHRY, CDR2 SYGVKD. This CDR3 reads CAITGGENTEAFF. The CDR3 DNA follows: TGTGCCATCACCGGCGGAGAAAACACTGAAGCTTTCTTT.

The V gene is TRBV6-6, the J gene TRBJ2-5, with D perhaps given as TRBD1 or TRBD2 (6 bases each). This CDR3 comprises 13 residues. The germline V and J ends were trimmed by 6 bases and 5 bases, with 13 bases remaining between them. The germline V gene encodes CDR1 MNHNY and CDR2 SVGAGI (reference sequence). CDR3 coding DNA: TGTGCCAGCAGATACGGGGGCGGGGAGACCCAGTACTTC. Its protein product is CASRYGGGETQYF.

The V call is TRBV7-2, the J call TRBJ1-5, with 9 positions matching TRBD1. There are 15 residues in the CDR3. J gave up 8 bases and V 5 bases, and 10 bases lay outside the gene matches. CDR1 is SGHTA, CDR2 FQGNSA, per germline. The CDR3 sequence is CASSQGQGGVEPQHF. In nucleotides, the CDR3 is TGTGCCAGCAGCCAGGGACAGGGCGGGGTAGAGCCCCAGCATTTT.

This clone was seen more than once but under ten times. V usage is TRBV2 and J usage is TRBJ1-3, with a possible D match to TRBD1 (6 bases). The V and J ends lost 7 bases and 4 bases respectively, with 11 bases between them. The germline V gene has CDR1 SNHLY and CDR2 FYNNEI. The CDR3 is 13 amino acids. The DNA for the CDR3 is TGTGCCAGCAATCAGGGGCTCGGAAACACCATATATTTT. As protein: CASNQGLGNTIYF. Full variable domain (outside the CDR3, taken from reference TRBV2 and TRBJ1-3): EPEVTQTPSHQVTQMGQEVILRCVPISNHLYFYWYRQILGQKVEFLVSFYNNEISEKSEIFDDQFSVERPDGSNFTLKIRSTKLEDSAMYFCASNQGLGNTIYFGEGSWLTVV.

The rearrangement uses TRBV6-5 and TRBJ1-3; 7 bases map to TRBD1. Germline V gene data show CDR1 as MNHEY and CDR2 as SVGAGI. This CDR3 contains 15 residues. V lost 6 bases and J lost 4; bases outside the gene matches: 9. This CDR3 is CASRPTGMKGNTIYF. The CDR3 DNA is TGTGCCAGCAGGCCGACAGGGATGAAAGGAAACACCATATATTTT.

The CDR3, as DNA: TGTGCCAGCAGCCCCGGGATCCGGGCAGATACGCAGTATTTT. Its protein product is CASSPGIRADTQYF. The gene calls are TRBV5-4 and TRBJ2-3, with D possibly matching TRBD2 (5 bases). Germline CDR1 is SGHNT and CDR2 is YYREEE (reference sequence). The V and J ends lost 4 bases and 4 bases respectively, with 13 bases between them. The CDR3 runs 14 residues.

The chain combines TRBV7-6 with TRBJ2-3; unclear D gene. The CDR3 length is 12 residues. CDR1 and CDR2 (germline): SGHVS, FNYEAQ. Trimming pared 2 bases from V and 6 bases from J, leaving 6 bases between. The chain's CDR3 is CASSLLEDTQYF. DNA of the CDR3: TGTGCCAGCAGCTTATTGGAGGATACGCAGTATTTT.

This clone was counted a few times. The rearrangement links TRBV18 to TRBJ1-5; possible D gene TRBD1, 5 bases. Germline lookup yields CDR1 KGHSH and CDR2 LQKENI. There are 13 residues in the CDR3. V was cut by 6 bases and J by 9 bases, with 15 bases left in between. The CDR3 reads CASSPSGDLPQHF. The CDR3 DNA follows: TGTGCCAGCTCCCCTTCGGGGGACTTGCCCCAGCATTTT.

This clone was picked up many times. This chain joins TRBV6-2 or TRBV6-3 and TRBJ2-3, with a weak D call TRBD2 (5 bases). This CDR3 region has 14 residues. Trimming removed 4 bases from V and 2 bases from J, with 10 bases in between. CDR1 and CDR2 (germline): MNHEY, SVGEGT. The CDR3 nucleotides read TGTGCCAGCAGTTCCGGCGGGCCCACAGATACGCAGTATTTT. Protein sequence: CASSSGGPTDTQYF.

V usage is TRBV11-2 and J usage is TRBJ2-1, with 10 nucleotides matching TRBD2. There are 12 residues in the CDR3. The J segment lost 7 bases and the V segment lost 10 bases, leaving 4 bases of the junction unmatched. The germline CDR1 and CDR2 sequences are SGHAT and FQNNGV. Here the CDR3 DNA reads TGTGCCACCGGACTAGCGGTGAATGAGCAGTTCTTC. Protein sequence: CATGLAVNEQFF.

The gene calls are TRBV19 and TRBJ2-3; no clear D gene. Germline assignment: CDR1 LNHDA and CDR2 SQIVND (reference sequence). Between the trimmed V and J ends, which lost 1 base and 0 bases, there was a span of 11 bases. CDR3 length: 16 amino acids. The DNA of the CDR3 is TGTGCCAGTAGTATAGGGCCGGGTTTAAGCACAGATACGCAGTATTTT. Residues: CASSIGPGLSTDTQYF. Full variable domain (rest looked up from reference TRBV19 and TRBJ2-3): DGGITQSPKYLFRKEGQNVTLSCEQNLNHDAMYWYRQDPGQGLRLIYYSQIVNDFQKGDIAEGYSVSREKKESFPLTVTSAQKNPTAFYLCASSIGPGLSTDTQYFGPGTRLTVL.

The chain employs TRBV28 and TRBJ1-6, with D possibly matching TRBD1 (5 bases). Per germline, CDR1 MDHEN and CDR2 SYDVKM. Trimming removed 6 bases from V and 16 bases from J, with 13 bases in between. The CDR3 covers 11 residues. The CDR3 loop is CASRGGVRLHF. The CDR3 DNA reads TGTGCCAGCAGGGGGGGGGTCCGACTCCACTTT.

Only one count was recorded for this clone. The CDR3 DNA is TGTGCCAGCAGCTCCTATACCGCACAGGGGAGGGGGTCGAATGAGCAGTTCTTC. Protein: CASSSYTAQGRGSNEQFF. The rearrangement links TRBV7-6 to TRBJ2-1; the D call may be TRBD1 or TRBD2 (7 bases each). Germline values: CDR1 SGHVS, CDR2 FNYEAQ. The CDR3 runs to 18 residues. V was clipped by 4 bases and J by 7 bases, with 26 bases between them.

This clone was seen only once. The chain is built from TRBV27 and TRBJ2-7, with D unresolved. The CDR3 consists of 13 residues. The V and J ends lost 6 bases and 1 base respectively, with 10 bases between them. CDR1 and CDR2 from the germline V gene are MNHEY and SMNVEV (reference sequence). The CDR3 coding sequence is TGTGCCAGCAGGCCACAGTCGTCCTACGAGCAGTACTTC. Amino acids: CASRPQSSYEQYF.

This clone was recorded a few times. CDR3 loop: CASSQSGQGAYEQYF. CDR3 nucleotides: TGCGCCAGCAGCCAATCCGGACAGGGGGCCTACGAGCAGTACTTC. This chain connects TRBV4-3 to TRBJ2-7, with 10 positions matching TRBD1. The ends lost 2 bases at V and 2 bases at J; junction bases unmatched: 3. This CDR3 is 15 amino acids long. The germline V gene encodes CDR1 LGHNA and CDR2 YSLEER.

This chain uses TRBV30 with TRBJ2-3; TRBD1 or TRBD2 may be the D gene (5 bases each). CDR3 size: 16 residues. V was pared by 5 bases and J by 2 bases, with 20 bases between. Germline V gives CDR1 GTSNPN, CDR2 SVGIG (reference sequence). CDR3: CAWSPGRQTLTDTQYF. The CDR3 DNA sequence: TGTGCCTGGTCTCCGGGACGACAGACTCTCACAGATACGCAGTATTTT.

V usage is TRBV20-1 and J usage is TRBJ2-2; D gene uncertain. The germline V gene has CDR1 DFQATT and CDR2 SNEGSKA (reference sequence). Trimming removed 3 bases from V and 2 bases from J, with 7 bases in between. The CDR3 has 13 amino acids. The CDR3 nucleotides are TGCAGTGCTAGTTCGACTAACACCGGGGAGCTGTTTTTT. Translating gives CSASSTNTGELFF.

V usage is TRBV19 and J usage is TRBJ2-1; D is possibly TRBD1 (6 bases). From germline, CDR1 is LNHDA and CDR2 SQIVND (reference sequence). V lost 5 bases, J lost 8 bases, and 13 bases lay in between. The CDR3 contains 13 residues. CDR3 bases: TGTGCCAGTAGTGTCAACAGGGACCATGAGCAGTTCTTC. Protein: CASSVNRDHEQFF.

V gene TRBV4-1 combines with J gene TRBJ2-1, with 7 bases fitting TRBD2. The CDR3 sequence is 14 residues long. The junction had 16 bases not matched to a gene; V was cut back by 5 bases and J by 15 bases. The V gene's germline CDR1 is MGHRA and CDR2 YSYEKL. Here the CDR3 DNA reads TGCGCCAGCAGCACTTTCGGGGGGAAAAGGGGTAGGTTCTTC. It codes for CASSTFGGKRGRFF.

This chain uses TRBV5-6 with TRBJ1-1, with unresolved D. Between the trimmed V and J ends, which lost 6 bases and 4 bases, there was a span of 16 bases. The CDR3 contains 14 residues. The germline gives CDR1 SGHDT, CDR2 YYEEEE. The CDR3 spells CASTRPGATTEAFF. The CDR3 DNA follows: TGTGCCAGCACCCGACCGGGTGCGACCACTGAAGCTTTCTTT.